The source of this T cell receptor beta chain is a study of cytomegalovirus exposure and HLA in healthy donors. As for this clone: What it binds is not known.

CDR3 length equals 11 residues. V was cut by 3 bases and J by 7 bases, with 6 bases left in between. CDR1 and CDR2 from the germline V gene are KGHSH and LQKENI. The PCR ran on 60 Vbeta and 13 Jbeta primers. Clones were read by immunoSEQ multiplex PCR, and TCRdb kept only the in-frame ones, dropping some. The repertoire holds approximately 110,000 clones, with about 80% as singletons. General study results and limits: For most subjects, TCR beta sequences were reported to predict HLA-A and HLA-B alleles with accuracy.

This chain joins TRBV18 and TRBJ2-5; no firm D call. Sequencing was done on a sample of PBMCs. This sequence was found in a man aged 40-49 years in good health and CMV-seronegative. The CDR3 DNA reads TGTGCCAGCTCACCCGGCGGGACCCAGTACTTC. Amino acids: CASSPGGTQYF.